The clone carrying this TCR beta chain was observed a handful of times. Trimming stripped 0 bases from V and 2 bases from J, with 9 bases between. Germline V lookup: CDR1 SGHKS, CDR2 YYEKEE (reference sequence). The CDR3 sequence is 15 residues long. This sample is drawn from a study of cytomegalovirus exposure and HLA in healthy donors. This PCR relied on a set of 60 Vbeta primers and 13 Jbeta primers. Clones were read by immunoSEQ multiplex PCR, and TCRdb kept only the in-frame ones, dropping some. The sample lists about 100,000 clones, about three quarters occurring once. This chain links TRBV5-5 with TRBJ2-1; tentatively, D is TRBD1 (5 bases). Sequenced input: PBMCs. The TCR was taken from a female donor in good health and CMV-seropositive. The CDR3: CASSLAQGTYNEQFF. As DNA, the CDR3 is TGTGCCAGCAGCTTGGCCCAGGGCACCTACAATGAGCAGTTCTTC.